What follows is one T cell receptor beta chain and its context. Antigen: not known. The CDR3 is 15 amino acids. Trimming took 2 bases from V and 1 from J, leaving 13 bases between them. Germline values: CDR1 SGHRS, CDR2 YFSETQ. This entry is derived from a study of CD4+ T cells in melanoma. The study, taken as a whole, reports: Diverse differentiation states were reported for melanoma neoantigen-specific CD4+ T cells. A reported correlation linked neoantigen-specific CD4+ T cells to CD8+, macrophage and B cell function.

Data came from immunoSEQ multiplex PCR; TCRdb stores just in-frame clones and leaves some out. Found here are roughly 150,000 clones, approximately 91% of them singletons; the top ten hold more than 1.5%. The V and J genes are TRBV5-1 and TRBJ2-7, with no clear D. The sequence was collected from a human donor with melanoma. The CDR3 coding sequence is TGCGCCAGCAGCTTTGGGCAGAGAACGTCCTACGAGCAGTACTTC. Residues: CASSFGQRTSYEQYF.